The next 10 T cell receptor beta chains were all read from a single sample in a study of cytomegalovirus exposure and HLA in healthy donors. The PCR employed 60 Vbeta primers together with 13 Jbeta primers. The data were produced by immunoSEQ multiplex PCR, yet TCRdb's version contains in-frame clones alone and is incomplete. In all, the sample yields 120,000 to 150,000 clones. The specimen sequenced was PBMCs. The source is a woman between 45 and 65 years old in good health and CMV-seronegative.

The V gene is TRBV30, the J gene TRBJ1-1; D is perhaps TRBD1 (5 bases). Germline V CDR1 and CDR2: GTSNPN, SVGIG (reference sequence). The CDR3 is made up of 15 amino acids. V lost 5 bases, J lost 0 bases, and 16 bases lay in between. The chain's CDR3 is CAWSGTIGLNTEAFF. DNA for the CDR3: TGTGCCTGGTCCGGGACTATAGGTCTGAACACTGAAGCTTTCTTT. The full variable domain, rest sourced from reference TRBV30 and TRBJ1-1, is SQTIHQWPATLVQPVGSPLSLECTVEGTSNPNLYWYRQAAGRGLQLLFYSVGIGQISSEVPQNLSASRPQDRQFILSSKKLLLSDSGFYLCAWSGTIGLNTEAFFGQGTRLTVV.

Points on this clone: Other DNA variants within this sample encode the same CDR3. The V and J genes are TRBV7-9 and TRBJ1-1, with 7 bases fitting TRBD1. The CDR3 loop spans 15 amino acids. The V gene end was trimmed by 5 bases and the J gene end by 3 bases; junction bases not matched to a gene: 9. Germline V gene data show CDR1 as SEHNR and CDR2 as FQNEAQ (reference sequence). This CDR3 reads CASSIRQGEDTEAFF. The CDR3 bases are TGTGCCAGCAGCATAAGACAGGGAGAGGACACTGAAGCTTTCTTT.

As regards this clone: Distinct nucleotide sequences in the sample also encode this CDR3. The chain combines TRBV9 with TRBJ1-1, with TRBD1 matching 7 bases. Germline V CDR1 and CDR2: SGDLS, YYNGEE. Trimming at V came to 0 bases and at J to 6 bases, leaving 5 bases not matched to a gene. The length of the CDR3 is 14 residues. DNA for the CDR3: TGTGCCAGCAGCGTAGGGCAGGGGGTCTCTGAAGCTTTCTTT. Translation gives CASSVGQGVSEAFF.

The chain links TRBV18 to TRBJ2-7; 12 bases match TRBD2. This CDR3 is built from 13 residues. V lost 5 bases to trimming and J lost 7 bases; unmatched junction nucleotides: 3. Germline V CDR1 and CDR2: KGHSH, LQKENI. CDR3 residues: CASSSGLAGEQYF. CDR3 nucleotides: TGTGCCAGCTCATCAGGACTAGCGGGAGAGCAGTACTTC.

The CDR3 region has the DNA TGCGCCAGCAGCTATACACCCTCCTACGAGCAGTACTTC. Translation: CASSYTPSYEQYF. The chain combines TRBV5-1 with TRBJ2-7, with D uncertain. Looked up from germline, CDR1 is SGHRS and CDR2 is YFSETQ. Trimming shortened V by 3 bases and J by 0 bases, and 7 bases separated the two germline ends. There are 13 residues in the CDR3.

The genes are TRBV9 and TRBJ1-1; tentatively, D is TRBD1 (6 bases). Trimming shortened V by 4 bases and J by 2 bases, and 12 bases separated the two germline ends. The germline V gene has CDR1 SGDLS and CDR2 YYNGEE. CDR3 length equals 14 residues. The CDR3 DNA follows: TGTGCCAGCAGCACCCAGACAGGTAACACTGAAGCTTTCTTT. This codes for CASSTQTGNTEAFF.

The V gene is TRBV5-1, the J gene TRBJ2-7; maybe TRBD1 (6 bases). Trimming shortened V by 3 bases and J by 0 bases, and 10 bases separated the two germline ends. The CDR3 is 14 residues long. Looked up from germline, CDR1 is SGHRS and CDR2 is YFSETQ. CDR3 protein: CASSSQGLSYEQYF. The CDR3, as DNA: TGCGCCAGCAGCTCACAGGGTCTCTCCTACGAGCAGTACTTC.

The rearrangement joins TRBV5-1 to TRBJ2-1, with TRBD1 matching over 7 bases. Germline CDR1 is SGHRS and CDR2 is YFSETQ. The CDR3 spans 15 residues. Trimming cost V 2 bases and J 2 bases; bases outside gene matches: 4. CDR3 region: CASSFMTGPYNEQFF. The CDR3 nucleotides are TGCGCCAGCAGCTTCATGACAGGGCCCTACAATGAGCAGTTCTTC.

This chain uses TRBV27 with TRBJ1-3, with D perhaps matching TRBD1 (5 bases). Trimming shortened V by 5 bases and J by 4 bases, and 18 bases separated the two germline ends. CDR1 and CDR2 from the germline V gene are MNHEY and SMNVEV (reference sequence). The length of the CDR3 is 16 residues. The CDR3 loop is CASSPSTGLSGNTIYF. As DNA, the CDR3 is TGTGCCAGCAGTCCCTCTACAGGCTTGTCAGGAAACACCATATATTTT.

CDR3 residues: CASSPQGGTFNEQFF. In DNA form, the CDR3 reads TGTGCCAGCAGCCCACAGGGGGGGACATTCAATGAGCAGTTCTTC. The V and J genes are TRBV7-2 and TRBJ2-1; D possibly corresponds to TRBD1 (8 bases). The CDR3 covers 15 residues. Trimming removed 5 bases at V and 6 bases at J, with 17 bases between. Germline CDR1 reads SGHTA; CDR2 reads FQGNSA. Full variable domain (missing parts from reference TRBV7-2 and TRBJ2-1): GAGVSQSPSNKVTEKGKDVELRCDPISGHTALYWYRQSLGQGLEFLIYFQGNSAPDKSGLPSDRFSAERTGGSVSTLTIQRTQQEDSAVYLCASSPQGGTFNEQFFGPGTRLTVL.